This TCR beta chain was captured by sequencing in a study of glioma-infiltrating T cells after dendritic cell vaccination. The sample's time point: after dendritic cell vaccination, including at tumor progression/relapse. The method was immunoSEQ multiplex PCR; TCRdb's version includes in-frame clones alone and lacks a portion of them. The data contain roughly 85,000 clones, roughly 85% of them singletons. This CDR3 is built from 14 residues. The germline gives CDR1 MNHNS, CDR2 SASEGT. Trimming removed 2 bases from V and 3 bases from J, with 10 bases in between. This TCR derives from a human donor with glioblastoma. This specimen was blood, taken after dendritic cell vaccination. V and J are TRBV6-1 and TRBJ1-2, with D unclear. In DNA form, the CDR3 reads TGTGCCAGCAGTGAAAGGAGGGATCACTATGGCTACACCTTC. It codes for CASSERRDHYGYTF.